This entry features one T cell receptor (beta chain) sequence. The antigen remains undetermined. This sample was included in a study of vaccination and CD4 T cells after COVID-19. Overall study results and limits: Post-vaccination, and not before, a median roughly 86% of reactive clones appeared in convalescent patients.

The Oncomine TCR Beta short-read assay sequenced DNA from cultured CD4+ T cells. Genomic DNA was drawn out of CD4+ T cells grown in culture. MiXCR, run by TCRdb on the PCR reads, gives a single entry per CDR3 protein. Of about 8,200 distinct CDR3 sequences in the sample, 40% to 55% were seen once. As for treatment: roughly ten-day PBMC culture with coronavirus spike peptide pools or control peptides (ViraFEST assay). Prior to the COVID-19 pandemic (2011-2018), the unexposed donor's CD4+ T cells were collected. Probing of unexposed-donor CD4+ T cells with SARS-CoV-2 S/N and four cold-coronavirus spikes was done, cells permitting. The CDR3 is 18 residues long. Germline CDR1 is SNHLY and CDR2 is FYNNEI. Trimming took 4 bases from V and 0 from J; bases not matched to a gene: 11.

Sequencing used CD4+ T cells from blood, cultured in vitro. The sequence derives from a human donor in good health. This chain connects TRBV2 to TRBJ1-5, with 8 bases matching TRBD1. The CDR3 loop is CASSGATGVLNSNQPQHF. CDR3 DNA: TGTGCCAGCAGTGGGGCGACAGGGGTACTTAATAGCAATCAGCCCCAGCATTTT.